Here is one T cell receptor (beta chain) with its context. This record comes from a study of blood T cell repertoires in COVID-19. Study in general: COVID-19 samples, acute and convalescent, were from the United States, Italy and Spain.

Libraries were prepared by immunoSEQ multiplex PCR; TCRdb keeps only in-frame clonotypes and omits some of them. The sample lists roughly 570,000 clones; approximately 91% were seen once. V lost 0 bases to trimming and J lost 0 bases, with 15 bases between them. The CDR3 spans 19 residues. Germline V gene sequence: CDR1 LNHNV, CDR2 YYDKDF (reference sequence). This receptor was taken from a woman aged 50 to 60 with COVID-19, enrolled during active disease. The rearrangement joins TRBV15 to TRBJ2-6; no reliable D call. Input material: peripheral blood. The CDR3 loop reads CATSRDLWLPSSGANVLTF. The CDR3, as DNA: TGTGCCACCAGCAGAGATCTATGGCTACCTAGCTCTGGGGCCAACGTCCTGACTTTC.